This passage covers 30 T cell receptor beta chains from one sample sequenced in a study of T cell responses to AZD1222 COVID-19 vaccine. Repertoires were generated with immunoSEQ multiplex PCR, while TCRdb's copy carries only in-frame clones and drops some. The repertoire holds about 64,000 clones, with 75% to 95% as singletons. The source material was peripheral blood, sampled 28 days after the second dose of the MenACWY control vaccine. Receptors originate from an adult who received the MenACWY meningococcal vaccine as a control.

J is TRBJ1-2 and V is TRBV12-3 or TRBV12-4, with D possibly matching TRBD1 (5 bases). The length of the CDR3 is 13 residues. Trimming shortened V by 5 bases and J by 5 bases, and 12 bases separated the two germline ends. CDR3 sequence: CASSLGHLYGYTF. DNA for the CDR3: TGTGCCAGCAGTCTCGGACATTTGTATGGCTACACCTTC.

This clone is medium-sized by share. The genes are TRBV6-5 and TRBJ1-6; D may be TRBD1 (5 bases). Between the trimmed V and J ends, which lost 5 bases and 9 bases, there was a span of 17 bases. The germline gives CDR1 MNHEY, CDR2 SVGAGI. This CDR3 comprises 15 residues. The DNA of the CDR3 is TGTGCCAGCAGTCGGGACCGAGTATTAGGTTCACCCCTCCACTTT. It yields the protein CASSRDRVLGSPLHF.

The V call is TRBV28, the J call TRBJ2-1; TRBD2 aligns across 8 bases. Germline CDR1 and CDR2: MDHEN and SYDVKM. The CDR3 spans 17 residues. V trimming: 2 bases; J trimming: 10 bases; junction bases outside the gene matches: 16. The CDR3 nucleotides read TGTGCCAGCAGTTTAAAGGGTTTAGCCGGGAGGGGGTCCGAGCAGTTCTTC. Protein: CASSLKGLAGRGSEQFF.

This clone showed up just once. This rearrangement joins TRBV9 to TRBJ2-3; 8 bases map to TRBD2. The CDR3 totals 18 residues. Germline CDR1 and CDR2: SGDLS and YYNGEE. With V trimmed by 3 bases and J by 3 bases, 15 bases remained unmatched. In nucleotides, the CDR3 is TGTGCCAGCAGCGCCCATAGTGCCCTGGCGGGAGGAACAGATACGCAGTATTTT. The encoded protein is CASSAHSALAGGTDTQYF. Full variable domain (outside the CDR3, taken from reference TRBV9 and TRBJ2-3): DSGVTQTPKHLITATGQRVTLRCSPRSGDLSVYWYQQSLDQGLQFLIQYYNGEERAKGNILERFSAQQFPDLHSELNLSSLELGDSALYFCASSAHSALAGGTDTQYFGPGTRLTVL.

The genes are TRBV19 and TRBJ1-5, with TRBD1 identical over 9 bases. From germline, CDR1 is LNHDA and CDR2 SQIVND (reference sequence). Losses at the gene ends were 9 bases for V and 1 base for J; bases not matched to a gene: 10. The CDR3 is made up of 16 amino acids. This chain's CDR3 is CASYPGQGRSNQPQHF. CDR3 nucleotide sequence: TGTGCCAGCTATCCGGGACAGGGTAGAAGCAATCAGCCCCAGCATTTT.

In this sample, this clone turned up once. The V gene is TRBV19, the J gene TRBJ1-6; D may be TRBD1 (5 bases). There are 15 residues in the CDR3. From germline, CDR1 is LNHDA and CDR2 SQIVND (reference sequence). V gave up 8 bases and J gave up 8 bases, with 19 bases separating them. CDR3 nucleotides: TGTGCCAGTGGGCCGAGAGGACAAGGATATTCACCCCTCCACTTT. This encodes CASGPRGQGYSPLHF.

The chain combines TRBV19 with TRBJ1-3, with TRBD1 identical over 9 bases. This CDR3 contains 13 residues. V lost 6 bases and J lost 5; bases outside the gene matches: 2. From germline, CDR1 is LNHDA and CDR2 SQIVND (reference sequence). CDR3 sequence: CASSTGGRNTIYF. The CDR3 DNA follows: TGTGCCAGTAGCACAGGGGGCAGAAACACCATATATTTT.

This clone was found a few times. V and J are TRBV5-8 and TRBJ1-6; no firm D call. CDR1 and CDR2 (germline): SGHTS, YDEGEE. The V and J ends lost 4 bases and 9 bases respectively, with 23 bases between them. CDR3 length equals 17 residues. The DNA of the CDR3 is TGTGCCAGCAGCGGCCGGTCGGTCGGCCATAGAGGTTCACCCCTCCACTTT. It specifies CASSGRSVGHRGSPLHF.

This clone was observed a single time. The chain links TRBV25-1 to TRBJ2-3, with D perhaps TRBD2 (6 bases). V lost 2 bases, J lost 1 base, and 10 bases lay in between. Germline CDR1 and CDR2: MGHDK and SYGVNS. The CDR3 spans 15 residues. The CDR3 region has the DNA TGTGCCAGCAGTGAACGGGGGACTCGCACAGATACGCAGTATTTT. Its translation is CASSERGTRTDTQYF.

This chain links TRBV30 with TRBJ1-4, with a weak D call TRBD1 (6 bases). The CDR3 length is 15 residues. Germline V CDR1 and CDR2: GTSNPN, SVGIG (reference sequence). Trimming removed 4 bases at V and 6 bases at J, with 18 bases between. The CDR3 region has the DNA TGTGCCTGGACCGGTGGGGGGGCGCTGGATGAAAAACTGTTTTTT. Amino acid sequence: CAWTGGGALDEKLFF.

V is TRBV5-1 and J is TRBJ1-2; D possibly corresponds to TRBD1 (5 bases). The V gene lost 4 bases and the J gene lost 4 bases, with 11 bases spanning the gap. CDR3 length equals 13 residues. Germline CDR1 SGHRS, CDR2 YFSETQ. The CDR3 sequence is CASSGGVGYGYTF. CDR3 sequence (DNA): TGCGCCAGCAGCGGAGGGGTAGGCTATGGCTACACCTTC.

V gene TRBV12-3 or TRBV12-4 combines with J gene TRBJ1-1; D gene uncertain. The CDR3 is 12 residues long. Trimming took off 7 bases at V and 2 bases at J, with 8 bases between the two ends. In DNA form, the CDR3 reads TGTGCCAGCAACTGGGCAAACACTGAAGCTTTCTTT. Translated, it gives CASNWANTEAFF.

CDR3 amino acids: CASKKDFGNTIYF. CDR3 nucleotide sequence: TGTGCCAGTAAGAAGGATTTCGGAAACACCATATATTTT. The V gene is TRBV19, the J gene TRBJ1-3; D not resolved. V was clipped by 7 bases and J by 4 bases, with 11 bases between them. The CDR3 length is 13 residues. Per germline, CDR1 LNHDA and CDR2 SQIVND (reference sequence).

The chain joins TRBV9 to TRBJ1-1; D ambiguous. Trimming pared 0 bases from V and 0 bases from J, leaving 3 bases between. Germline CDR1 SGDLS, CDR2 YYNGEE. The CDR3 is made up of 13 amino acids. The CDR3 region has the DNA TGTGCCAGCAGCGTAGACTTGAACACTGAAGCTTTCTTT. It specifies CASSVDLNTEAFF.

The J gene is TRBJ1-5, the V gene TRBV28; TRBD1 matches at 9 bases. The CDR3 is made up of 14 amino acids. Germline V gene data show CDR1 as MDHEN and CDR2 as SYDVKM. The V segment lost 5 bases and the J segment 4 bases; nucleotides outside the gene matches: 3. As DNA, the CDR3 is TGTGCCAGCAGTCTCGGACAGGGGAATCAGCCCCAGCATTTT. Encoded protein: CASSLGQGNQPQHF.

The chain links TRBV30 to TRBJ2-3; 7 bases are shared with TRBD2. Germline trimming cut 2 bases from V and 4 bases from J; bases unmatched to any gene: 9. Germline assignment: CDR1 GTSNPN and CDR2 SVGIG (reference sequence). This CDR3 is 15 amino acids long. CDR3 DNA: TGTGCCTGGAGTTCCGGGGGAGGGAGTCCAGATACGCAGTATTTT. Its translation: CAWSSGGGSPDTQYF.

This chain links TRBV19 with TRBJ1-5; a weak D match, TRBD1 (6 bases). The CDR3 has 15 amino acids. Deletions cut 8 bases from V and 0 bases from J, with 14 bases between. Germline V lookup: CDR1 LNHDA, CDR2 SQIVND (reference sequence). CDR3 amino acids: CASAGGGGSNQPQHF. The CDR3 nucleotides are TGTGCCAGTGCCGGCGGAGGGGGTAGCAATCAGCCCCAGCATTTT.

J is TRBJ1-2 and V is TRBV6-2 or TRBV6-3; 10 bases line up with TRBD1. V lost 5 bases to trimming and J lost 7 bases; unmatched junction nucleotides: 4. This CDR3 contains 13 residues. Germline CDR1 reads MNHEY; CDR2 reads SVGEGT. The CDR3: CASSDGQGVGYTF. CDR3 nucleotide sequence: TGTGCCAGCAGTGACGGACAGGGGGTTGGCTACACCTTC.

The V call is TRBV28, the J call TRBJ2-2; D is undetermined. The CDR3 totals 14 residues. CDR1 and CDR2 (germline): MDHEN, SYDVKM. Trimming cost V 5 bases and J 3 bases, with 10 bases left between them. Written as DNA, the CDR3 is TGTGCCAGCAGTCCCCCAAATTACACCGGGGAGCTGTTTTTT. This gives the protein CASSPPNYTGELFF.

The rearrangement joins TRBV18 to TRBJ2-5, with 7 bases fitting TRBD1. Per germline, CDR1 KGHSH and CDR2 LQKENI. The CDR3 covers 14 residues. The V segment lost 0 bases and the J segment 5 bases; nucleotides outside the gene matches: 3. The CDR3 bases are TGTGCCAGCTCACCACCAGGGGGCCTGGAGACCCAGTACTTC. This encodes CASSPPGGLETQYF.

The V and J genes are TRBV30 and TRBJ1-5; a possible D gene is TRBD1 (5 bases). The germline gives CDR1 GTSNPN, CDR2 SVGIG (reference sequence). This CDR3 is 23 amino acids long. The V and J ends lost 3 bases and 0 bases respectively, with 36 bases between them. The DNA for the CDR3 is TGTGCCTGGAGGGCTTTTGAACGTGGATCGACGCCCAGGGTGGGATATAGCAATCAGCCCCAGCATTTT. Its translation: CAWRAFERGSTPRVGYSNQPQHF.

This sequence joins TRBV27 and TRBJ2-3, with D hard to call. V lost 7 bases and J 0 bases, leaving 8 bases between the germline ends. There are 13 residues in the CDR3. From germline, CDR1 is MNHEY and CDR2 SMNVEV (reference sequence). Written as DNA, the CDR3 is TGTGCCAGCACTCGGGTTAGCACAGATACGCAGTATTTT. Amino acid sequence: CASTRVSTDTQYF.

This sequence joins TRBV10-3 and TRBJ1-2; D is uncertain. With 2 bases removed from V and 7 bases from J, the gap between germline ends came to 8 bases. The V gene's germline CDR1 is ENHRY and CDR2 SYGVKD. The CDR3 is made up of 12 amino acids. As DNA, the CDR3 is TGTGCCATCAGTGAGGGGATGAGTGGCTACACCTTC. Encoded protein: CAISEGMSGYTF.

This clone was seen once. The chain has TRBV27 and TRBJ1-3; possibly TRBD1 for D (5 bases). V dropped 3 bases and J dropped 7 bases, with 13 bases sitting between them. Germline-derived CDR1 and CDR2 are MNHEY and SMNVEV (reference sequence). There are 14 residues in the CDR3. The CDR3 loop reads CASSLTGTGNTIYF. The CDR3 DNA reads TGTGCCAGCAGTTTGACGGGGACGGGGAACACCATATATTTT.

The chain has TRBV4-3 and TRBJ2-1, with D unclear. The V end lost 1 base, the J end lost 8 bases, and 12 bases lay between the germline ends. CDR3 length equals 14 residues. CDR1 is LGHNA and CDR2 is YSLEER in the germline V gene. The DNA for the CDR3 is TGCGCCAGCAGCCAAGCTCAAGGTCCCCATGAGCAGTTCTTC. It codes for CASSQAQGPHEQFF.

V gene TRBV4-1 combines with J gene TRBJ2-2; TRBD2 aligns across 10 bases. The germline V gene encodes CDR1 MGHRA and CDR2 YSYEKL. J was trimmed by 6 bases and V by 0 bases; bases with no gene match: 7. The CDR3 totals 17 residues. The CDR3 loop reads CASSQDPGTSAAGELFF. The CDR3 nucleotides are TGCGCCAGCAGCCAAGATCCCGGGACTAGCGCCGCCGGGGAGCTGTTTTTT.

The chain combines TRBV4-3 with TRBJ2-1, with TRBD2 matching over 7 bases. The CDR3 loop spans 16 amino acids. V lost 0 bases and J lost 4; bases outside the gene matches: 6. CDR1 is LGHNA, CDR2 YSLEER, per germline. The CDR3 protein is CASSQDWPSGYNEQFF. The CDR3 DNA follows: TGCGCCAGCAGCCAAGATTGGCCTAGCGGATACAATGAGCAGTTCTTC.

V usage is TRBV29-1 and J usage is TRBJ2-7; perhaps D is TRBD1 or TRBD2 (8 bases each). V was cut by 7 bases and J by 1 base, with 17 bases left in between. The germline V gene encodes CDR1 SQVTM and CDR2 ANQGSEA. The CDR3 runs to 14 residues. CDR3: CSGREGTGSYEQYF. The CDR3 DNA sequence: TGCAGCGGACGGGAGGGGACAGGTTCCTACGAGCAGTACTTC.

This chain connects TRBV29-1 to TRBJ1-1, with TRBD1 matching 9 bases. J was trimmed by 5 bases and V by 5 bases; bases with no gene match: 6. This CDR3 is 13 amino acids long. The germline gives CDR1 SQVTM, CDR2 ANQGSEA. The CDR3 DNA reads TGCAGCGTTCAACAGGGGGCACGGACTGAAGCTTTCTTT. This translates into CSVQQGARTEAFF.

This clone was counted once. This sequence joins TRBV6-5 and TRBJ2-3; D ambiguous. Germline CDR1 and CDR2: MNHEY and SVGAGI. The CDR3 is made up of 14 amino acids. V was clipped by 2 bases and J by 2 bases, with 8 bases between them. The CDR3 protein is CASSYLPHTDTQYF. DNA of the CDR3: TGTGCCAGCAGTTACCTCCCCCACACAGATACGCAGTATTTT.